These T cell receptor beta chains were read from a single sample in a study of beta chain features in type 1 diabetes. Clones were sequenced by immunoSEQ multiplex PCR, and TCRdb holds only the in-frame ones, with some missing. The sample comprises 310,000 or so clones, approximately 11% of which are singletons, and roughly 0.016% rests with the top ten. The sample comprised naive CD4+ T cells from blood. The receptors were gathered from a woman between 25 and 40 years old in good health. CDR3s include the opening cysteine and the closing phenylalanine or tryptophan. Each record gives: J gene, CDR3 length, V gene, D gene, clone size, CDR3 DNA, CDR3 protein. The D gene is left open where the match is weak. For some rows the clone size is stated as once, few or many, or as a class when expanded; others skip it.

j_call: TRBJ2-3
cdr3_length: 15
v_call: TRBV18
d_call: TRBD2
clone_size: few
cdr3_nt: TGTGCCAGCTCACCATCCAGCGGGAGGCCAGATACGCAGTATTTT
cdr3_aa: CASSPSSGRPDTQYF

j_call: TRBJ2-6
cdr3_length: 19
v_call: TRBV4-2
d_call: TRBD2
clone_size: .
cdr3_nt: TGTGCCAGCAGCCAATCGATGGCGGGAGCCGTCTCTGGGGCCAACGTCCTGACTTTC
cdr3_aa: CASSQSMAGAVSGANVLTF

j_call: TRBJ2-6
cdr3_length: 15
v_call: TRBV9
d_call: .
clone_size: .
cdr3_nt: TGTGCCAGCAGCGTAGTCTCCTCTGGGGCCAACGTCCTGACTTTC
cdr3_aa: CASSVVSSGANVLTF

j_call: TRBJ2-3
cdr3_length: 16
v_call: TRBV6-5
d_call: TRBD2
clone_size: .
cdr3_nt: TGTGCCAGCAGTTCGCTTCGCGGGAGGGCCACCGATACGCAGTATTTT
cdr3_aa: CASSSLRGRATDTQYF

j_call: TRBJ2-7
cdr3_length: 14
v_call: TRBV7-3
d_call: .
clone_size: .
cdr3_nt: TGTGCCAGCAGCACGGGACTCACTTCCTACGAGCAGTACTTC
cdr3_aa: CASSTGLTSYEQYF

j_call: TRBJ1-1
cdr3_length: 13
v_call: TRBV9
d_call: .
clone_size: few
cdr3_nt: TGTGCCAGCAGCGTAGCAGGGTTGACTGAAGCTTTCTTT
cdr3_aa: CASSVAGLTEAFF

j_call: TRBJ2-2
cdr3_length: 15
v_call: TRBV7-7
d_call: .
clone_size: .
cdr3_nt: TGTGCTAGCAGGTTAGGGTACAAAAACACCGGGGAGCTGTTTTTT
cdr3_aa: CASRLGYKNTGELFF

j_call: TRBJ2-7
cdr3_length: 14
v_call: TRBV29-1
d_call: TRBD2
clone_size: .
cdr3_nt: TGCAGCGTTGGGGGGGGTAGGGCTTCAGGTGAGCAGTACTTC
cdr3_aa: CSVGGGRASGEQYF

j_call: TRBJ2-3
cdr3_length: 15
v_call: TRBV6-5
d_call: .
clone_size: .
cdr3_nt: TGTGCCAGCAGTTACGGCGGGACCTTCCCTAATACGCAGTATTTT
cdr3_aa: CASSYGGTFPNTQYF

j_call: TRBJ1-5
cdr3_length: 13
v_call: TRBV10-3
d_call: .
clone_size: .
cdr3_nt: TGTGCCATCAGTAGGGACATCAATCAGCCCCAGCATTTT
cdr3_aa: CAISRDINQPQHF

j_call: TRBJ1-1
cdr3_length: 14
v_call: TRBV29-1
d_call: TRBD1
clone_size: few
cdr3_nt: TGCAGCGTTGGACAGTACAGGGGAGGCACTGAAGCTTTCTTT
cdr3_aa: CSVGQYRGGTEAFF

j_call: TRBJ2-1
cdr3_length: 11
v_call: TRBV14
d_call: .
clone_size: many
cdr3_nt: TGTGCCAGCAGCCCAGGGGTGGGTCAGTTCTTC
cdr3_aa: CASSPGVGQFF

j_call: TRBJ2-1
cdr3_length: 16
v_call: TRBV9
d_call: TRBD2
clone_size: .
cdr3_nt: TGTGCCAGCAGCGTCCTTAGCGGGAGCTCCTACAATGAGCAGTTCTTC
cdr3_aa: CASSVLSGSSYNEQFF

j_call: TRBJ2-1
cdr3_length: 14
v_call: TRBV10-3
d_call: .
clone_size: few
cdr3_nt: TGTGCCATCAGTGGGCAGGGGAATTACAATGAGCAGTTCTTC
cdr3_aa: CAISGQGNYNEQFF

j_call: TRBJ2-1
cdr3_length: 15
v_call: TRBV11-1
d_call: TRBD2
clone_size: few
cdr3_nt: TGTGCCAGCAGTCTTAGCGGGGTCTCCTACAATGAGCAGTTCTTC
cdr3_aa: CASSLSGVSYNEQFF

j_call: TRBJ2-1
cdr3_length: 18
v_call: TRBV5-1
d_call: TRBD2
clone_size: .
cdr3_nt: TGCGCCAGCAGCTCCCTCCCTCTAGCGGGACTCTCCTACAATGAGCAGTTCTTC
cdr3_aa: CASSSLPLAGLSYNEQFF

j_call: TRBJ2-1
cdr3_length: 14
v_call: TRBV19
d_call: TRBD2
clone_size: few
cdr3_nt: TGTGCCAGTAGTATAGGCGGGAGGGCCTTCCATCAGTTCTTC
cdr3_aa: CASSIGGRAFHQFF

j_call: TRBJ2-7
cdr3_length: 15
v_call: TRBV28
d_call: .
clone_size: few
cdr3_nt: TGTGCCAGCAGTTTCGGGGGTCAGGGGGTAAACGAGCAGTACTTC
cdr3_aa: CASSFGGQGVNEQYF

j_call: TRBJ2-3
cdr3_length: 14
v_call: TRBV7-3
d_call: .
clone_size: few
cdr3_nt: TGTGCCAGCAGCGCCTCTAGCGCCGGCGATACGCAGTATTTT
cdr3_aa: CASSASSAGDTQYF

j_call: TRBJ1-2
cdr3_length: 14
v_call: TRBV9
d_call: TRBD1
clone_size: few
cdr3_nt: TGTGCCAGCAGCGCCACCGGGACAGCATATGGCTACACCTTC
cdr3_aa: CASSATGTAYGYTF

j_call: TRBJ2-7
cdr3_length: 14
v_call: TRBV18
d_call: .
clone_size: few
cdr3_nt: TGTGCCAGCTCCCCGGGGCGGGATTCATACGAGCAGTACTTC
cdr3_aa: CASSPGRDSYEQYF

j_call: TRBJ2-7
cdr3_length: 18
v_call: TRBV5-1
d_call: TRBD2
clone_size: .
cdr3_nt: TGCGCCAGCAGCTTGGCCGGGACTAGCGGGAGATTGACCTACGAGCAGTACTTC
cdr3_aa: CASSLAGTSGRLTYEQYF

j_call: TRBJ2-7
cdr3_length: 15
v_call: TRBV9
d_call: TRBD1
clone_size: few
cdr3_nt: TGTGCCAGCAGCACTCTAAGGGACAGCCGCTACGAGCAGTACTTC
cdr3_aa: CASSTLRDSRYEQYF

j_call: TRBJ1-1
cdr3_length: 13
v_call: TRBV27
d_call: .
clone_size: few
cdr3_nt: TGTGCCAGCAGTTTAACAGGGCACACTGAAGCTTTCTTT
cdr3_aa: CASSLTGHTEAFF

j_call: TRBJ2-3
cdr3_length: 15
v_call: TRBV19
d_call: .
clone_size: .
cdr3_nt: TGTGCCAGTCAAAACGGACAGTATGGGACAGATACGCAGTATTTT
cdr3_aa: CASQNGQYGTDTQYF

j_call: TRBJ2-7
cdr3_length: 13
v_call: TRBV25-1
d_call: TRBD2
clone_size: .
cdr3_nt: TGTGCCAGCAGTGGGATAGCGGGAGCCGAGCAGTACTTC
cdr3_aa: CASSGIAGAEQYF

j_call: TRBJ2-1
cdr3_length: 14
v_call: TRBV18
d_call: TRBD2
clone_size: few
cdr3_nt: TGTGCCAGCTCATCGACTAGCGGTGGCAATGAGCAGTTCTTC
cdr3_aa: CASSSTSGGNEQFF

j_call: TRBJ2-1
cdr3_length: 16
v_call: TRBV7-2
d_call: TRBD2
clone_size: few
cdr3_nt: TGTGCCAGCAGCTTACCGGGACTAGCGGGAATTAATGAGCAGTTCTTC
cdr3_aa: CASSLPGLAGINEQFF

j_call: TRBJ2-7
cdr3_length: 13
v_call: TRBV10-3
d_call: .
clone_size: few
cdr3_nt: TGTGCCACGAAGCAGGGTGTAGGCGGCGAGCAGTACTTC
cdr3_aa: CATKQGVGGEQYF

j_call: TRBJ1-1
cdr3_length: 14
v_call: TRBV7-9
d_call: TRBD1
clone_size: .
cdr3_nt: TGTGCCAGCAAGTCAAACAGGGGTCACACTGAAGCTTTCTTT
cdr3_aa: CASKSNRGHTEAFF

j_call: TRBJ2-5
cdr3_length: 17
v_call: TRBV7-2
d_call: .
clone_size: few
cdr3_nt: TGTGCCAGCAGCCCAGACGCAGGGTTAGCCCAAGTAGGGACCCAGTACTTC
cdr3_aa: CASSPDAGLAQVGTQYF

j_call: TRBJ2-3
cdr3_length: 14
v_call: TRBV7-8
d_call: .
clone_size: few
cdr3_nt: TGTGCCAGCAGCCGGACAGTCGGCACAGATACGCAGTATTTT
cdr3_aa: CASSRTVGTDTQYF

j_call: TRBJ1-5
cdr3_length: 13
v_call: TRBV7-6
d_call: .
clone_size: few
cdr3_nt: TGTGCCAGCAGCTTAATGGAGAATCAGCCCCAGCATTTT
cdr3_aa: CASSLMENQPQHF

j_call: TRBJ1-2
cdr3_length: 14
v_call: TRBV7-9
d_call: .
clone_size: .
cdr3_nt: TGTGCCAGCAGCCTAAATACAGGCTCGGATGGCTACACCTTC
cdr3_aa: CASSLNTGSDGYTF

j_call: TRBJ2-7
cdr3_length: 16
v_call: TRBV27
d_call: .
clone_size: .
cdr3_nt: TGTGCCAGCAGTTTATGGTCTGGGGCGAGATACTACGAGCAGTACTTC
cdr3_aa: CASSLWSGARYYEQYF

j_call: TRBJ2-1
cdr3_length: 12
v_call: TRBV7-6
d_call: .
clone_size: few
cdr3_nt: TGTGCCAGCAGCTTGGCTAGGAATGAGCAGTTCTTC
cdr3_aa: CASSLARNEQFF

j_call: TRBJ2-7
cdr3_length: 18
v_call: TRBV14
d_call: TRBD1
clone_size: .
cdr3_nt: TGTGCCAGCAGCCAAGCCAAGGGCCGGGACAGGATCATCTACGAGCAGTACTTC
cdr3_aa: CASSQAKGRDRIIYEQYF